One and the same sample provided the 31 T cell receptor beta chains below, sequenced in a study of early T cells in non-severe SARS-CoV-2 infection. MiXCR was run by TCRdb on the 5' RACE reads, yielding one entry per CDR3 protein. The sample includes around 30,000 distinct CDR3 sequences, 9% to 10% of them seen just once. The sample taken for sequencing was whole blood. Receptors originate from an adult who was a healthcare worker with PCR-confirmed SARS-CoV-2 infection or an uninfected control (not recorded which).

In this sample, this clonotype turned up many times. The gene calls are TRBV10-3 and TRBJ1-2, with 9 bases lining up with TRBD1. Losses at the gene ends were 3 bases for V and 8 bases for J; bases not matched to a gene: 4. In germline, CDR1 is ENHRY, CDR2 SYGVKD. The CDR3 runs to 13 residues. This CDR3 is CAISDGTGLGYTF. CDR3 coding DNA: TGTGCCATCAGTGATGGGACAGGGCTCGGCTACACCTTC.

The V call is TRBV19, the J call TRBJ2-2; D not resolved. Looked up from germline, CDR1 is LNHDA and CDR2 is SQIVND (reference sequence). The CDR3 has 13 amino acids. Trimming removed 3 bases at V and 6 bases at J, with 8 bases between. This CDR3 reads CASSMSFAGELFF. For the CDR3, the DNA is TGTGCCAGTAGTATGAGTTTCGCCGGGGAGCTGTTTTTT.

At least ten counts were recorded for this clonotype. J is TRBJ2-3 and V is TRBV27; the match to TRBD2 covers 8 bases. Germline CDR1 reads MNHEY; CDR2 reads SMNVEV (reference sequence). The CDR3 length is 16 residues. Trimming removed 6 bases from V and 3 bases from J; junction bases left unmatched: 11. CDR3 in DNA: TGTGCCAGCAGACGTTCGGGGGGGGCATTGACAGATACGCAGTATTTT. It is translated as CASRRSGGALTDTQYF.

The chain is built from TRBV18 and TRBJ1-1, with D maybe TRBD1 (5 bases). Germline V lookup: CDR1 KGHSH, CDR2 LQKENI. V dropped 2 bases and J dropped 4 bases, with 8 bases sitting between them. The CDR3 length is 13 residues. The CDR3 nucleotides read TGTGCCAGCTCACCAGGCAGGGTCACTGAAGCTTTCTTT. Its translation is CASSPGRVTEAFF.

The chain has TRBV7-9 and TRBJ1-2; no reliable D call. There are 13 residues in the CDR3. V was clipped by 3 bases and J by 8 bases, with 13 bases between them. The germline V gene encodes CDR1 SEHNR and CDR2 FQNEAQ (reference sequence). The CDR3 region has the DNA TGTGCCAGCAGCTTTACGGGCCGGATAGGCTACACCTTC. This gives the protein CASSFTGRIGYTF.

This clonotype has a count of ten or more. This chain links TRBV6-2 or TRBV6-3 with TRBJ1-1; no clear D. The length of the CDR3 is 15 residues. Germline assignment: CDR1 MNHEY and CDR2 SVGEGT. Deletions cut 0 bases from V and 4 bases from J, with 12 bases between. In DNA form, the CDR3 reads TGTGCCAGCAGTTACTCGGGCCGGGGAAGCACTGAAGCTTTCTTT. It is translated as CASSYSGRGSTEAFF.

The rearrangement links TRBV29-1 to TRBJ1-3, with D uncertain. The CDR3 consists of 11 residues. With 7 bases removed from V and 2 bases from J, the gap between germline ends came to 6 bases. The germline CDR1 and CDR2 sequences are SQVTM and ANQGSEA. CDR3 DNA: TGCAGCGGGCAAACTGGAAACACCATATATTTT. Translated: CSGQTGNTIYF. Full variable domain (remainder filled in from reference TRBV29-1 and TRBJ1-3): SAVISQKPSRDICQRGTSLTIQCQVDSQVTMMFWYRQQPGQSLTLIATANQGSEATYESGFVIDKFPISRPNLTFSTLTVSNMSPEDSSIYLCSGQTGNTIYFGEGSWLTVV.

This clonotype was picked up many times. This chain links TRBV7-2 with TRBJ2-1; a possible D gene is TRBD2 (7 bases). The CDR3 has 15 amino acids. Germline values: CDR1 SGHTA, CDR2 FQGNSA. V dropped 6 bases and J dropped 5 bases, with 17 bases sitting between them. The CDR3 nucleotides read TGTGCCAGCAGTACCACGGGGGGCCCCGACAATGAGCAGTTCTTC. Residues: CASSTTGGPDNEQFF.

This clonotype was found a few times. The chain links TRBV7-2 to TRBJ1-4; 11 nucleotides align to TRBD1. The CDR3 extends over 15 amino acids. J was trimmed by 8 bases and V by 5 bases; bases with no gene match: 7. Germline-derived CDR1 and CDR2 are SGHTA and FQGNSA. CDR3 sequence reads: CASSPRTGGWEKLFF. CDR3 DNA sequence: TGTGCCAGCAGCCCTCGGACAGGGGGCTGGGAAAAACTGTTTTTT.

Ten or more counts support this clonotype. V is TRBV11-2 and J is TRBJ2-2; 9 nucleotides line up with TRBD1. This CDR3 comprises 15 residues. The germline V gene has CDR1 SGHAT and CDR2 FQNNGV. V lost 6 bases to trimming and J lost 4 bases; unmatched junction nucleotides: 6. This CDR3 is CASRWDRDGTGELFF. The CDR3 DNA is TGTGCCAGCAGATGGGACAGGGACGGCACCGGGGAGCTGTTTTTT.

As to this clonotype: A much larger clone lies a single base off, so this may be a read error. The chain has TRBV5-1 and TRBJ1-1; D is undetermined. The CDR3 has 13 residues. Germline-derived CDR1 and CDR2 are SGHRS and YFSETQ. V dropped 6 bases and J dropped 3 bases, with 12 bases sitting between them. CDR3 sequence reads: CASKEQMYTEAFF. The CDR3 DNA follows: TGCGCCAGCAAGGAACAAATGTACACTGAAGCTTTCTTT.

This clonotype was picked up many times. The genes are TRBV2 and TRBJ2-3, with no clear D. The ends were cut back, 3 bases at V and 2 bases at J, with 9 bases in the middle. Germline loops: CDR1 SNHLY, CDR2 FYNNEI. The CDR3 runs 14 residues. The CDR3 loop is CASSDSDYTDTQYF. In nucleotides, the CDR3 is TGTGCCAGCAGTGACTCGGATTACACAGATACGCAGTATTTT.

This clonotype was seen more than once but under ten times. The CDR3 bases are TGTGCCAGCTCACCACAGGGCATGAACACTGAAGCTTTCTTT. Protein: CASSPQGMNTEAFF. The chain links TRBV18 to TRBJ1-1; D unresolved. Trimming left V 1 base short and J 0 bases short, with 6 bases between. This CDR3 has 14 amino acids. Germline CDR1 reads KGHSH; CDR2 reads LQKENI.

Many counts were recorded for this clonotype. The chain couples TRBV29-1 to TRBJ2-7; 14 bases fit TRBD2. Germline CDR1 reads SQVTM; CDR2 reads ANQGSEA. The CDR3 extends over 14 amino acids. V was clipped by 7 bases and J by 6 bases; unmatched bases: 8. The CDR3 region is CSGGTSGGSGEQYF. The CDR3, as DNA: TGCAGCGGCGGGACTAGCGGGGGTTCCGGCGAGCAGTACTTC.

This clonotype was counted between two and nine times. The gene calls are TRBV10-3 and TRBJ1-1; D perhaps matches TRBD1 (5 bases). V shed 2 bases and J shed 5 bases, with 9 bases lying between them. The CDR3 extends over 13 amino acids. CDR1 and CDR2 (germline): ENHRY, SYGVKD. CDR3 amino acids: CAISEAGRTEAFF. Here the CDR3 DNA reads TGTGCCATCAGTGAGGCAGGGCGGACTGAAGCTTTCTTT.

The chain is built from TRBV9 and TRBJ2-3; D may match TRBD1 or TRBD2 (7 bases each). Germline CDR1 and CDR2: SGDLS and YYNGEE. Between the trimmed V and J ends, which lost 4 bases and 5 bases, there was a span of 17 bases. CDR3 length: 15 amino acids. Here the CDR3 reads CASSFSPGGEDTQYF. DNA for the CDR3: TGTGCCAGCAGCTTCAGCCCAGGGGGGGAAGATACGCAGTATTTT.

This clonotype was detected ten times or more. CDR3 protein: CASSQDHQRGGQGKTQYF. CDR3 DNA sequence: TGTGCCAGCAGCCAAGATCATCAGAGGGGAGGACAGGGGAAGACCCAGTACTTC. V is TRBV4-2 and J is TRBJ2-5, with 9 bases lining up with TRBD1. The germline V gene has CDR1 LGHNA and CDR2 YNFKEQ. The CDR3 consists of 18 residues. Trimming removed 0 bases from V and 6 bases from J; junction bases left unmatched: 14.

The J gene is TRBJ1-2, the V gene TRBV20-1, with 7 bases that match TRBD1. The CDR3 spans 14 residues. Germline lookup yields CDR1 DFQATT and CDR2 SNEGSKA (reference sequence). Unmatched junction bases numbered 11, after V lost 6 bases and J lost 4 bases. This CDR3 reads CSAPDRALGYGYTF. In DNA form, the CDR3 reads TGCAGTGCCCCTGACAGGGCGCTAGGCTATGGCTACACCTTC.

This clonotype was counted only a few times. The chain is built from TRBV7-2 and TRBJ2-5; unclear D gene. This CDR3 comprises 13 residues. V lost 5 bases to trimming and J lost 4 bases, with 11 bases between them. Germline assignment: CDR1 SGHTA and CDR2 FQGNSA. The CDR3 sequence: CASSPDPGETQYF. For the CDR3, the DNA is TGTGCCAGCAGCCCGGACCCGGGAGAGACCCAGTACTTC.

In this sample, this clonotype turned up many times. The rearrangement uses TRBV20-1 and TRBJ2-2; D is unclear. V was trimmed by 1 base and J by 0 bases, leaving 3 bases between them. The length of the CDR3 is 13 residues. CDR1 and CDR2 (germline): DFQATT, SNEGSKA (reference sequence). CDR3 sequence (DNA): TGCAGTGCTAGAGCCCCGAACACCGGGGAGCTGTTTTTT. It translates to CSARAPNTGELFF.

This clonotype was picked up many times. The chain combines TRBV7-9 with TRBJ2-1; D is perhaps TRBD1 (7 bases). Germline assignment: CDR1 SEHNR and CDR2 FQNEAQ (reference sequence). V was shortened by 5 bases and J by 7 bases, with 18 bases between the two germline ends. This CDR3 has 15 amino acids. CDR3 coding DNA: TGTGCCAGCAGCGTCCAGGGGGGTGCGTGGAATGAGCAGTTCTTC. Translated, it gives CASSVQGGAWNEQFF.

This clonotype was seen repeatedly, ten times or more. The V call is TRBV20-1, the J call TRBJ1-6; 9 bases map to TRBD1. Per the germline V gene, CDR1 is DFQATT and CDR2 is SNEGSKA (reference sequence). CDR3 length: 13 amino acids. With 7 bases clipped from V and 9 bases from J, the junction kept 7 bases outside the gene matches. This chain's CDR3 is CSVRGQGISPLHF. The CDR3 DNA is TGCAGTGTCCGAGGACAGGGGATTTCACCCCTCCACTTT.

In this sample, this clonotype turned up many times. This chain's CDR3 is CASSPGDVSTDTQYF. Written as DNA, the CDR3 is TGTGCCAGCAGCCCAGGAGACGTCAGCACAGATACGCAGTATTTT. The V call is TRBV7-6, the J call TRBJ2-3; D unresolved. CDR1 and CDR2 from the germline V gene are SGHVS and FNYEAQ. The CDR3 runs 15 residues. Deletions cut 5 bases from V and 0 bases from J, with 12 bases between.

By proportion, this clonotype is medium-sized (0.01 to 0.1%). The chain combines TRBV7-2 with TRBJ1-2; 7 positions agree with TRBD1. The V segment lost 1 base and the J segment 0 bases; nucleotides outside the gene matches: 2. CDR1 is SGHTA and CDR2 is FQGNSA in the germline V gene. The length of the CDR3 is 15 residues. The DNA of the CDR3 is TGTGCCAGCAGCTTAGGGCAGGGGGCTAACTATGGCTACACCTTC. This gives the protein CASSLGQGANYGYTF. Drawing the rest from reference TRBV7-2 and TRBJ1-2, the complete variable domain is GAGVSQSPSNKVTEKGKDVELRCDPISGHTALYWYRQSLGQGLEFLIYFQGNSAPDKSGLPSDRFSAERTGGSVSTLTIQRTQQEDSAVYLCASSLGQGANYGYTFGSGTRLTVV.

By share, this clonotype ranks as medium-sized. The chain combines TRBV6-2 or TRBV6-3 with TRBJ1-5; D is unclear. The V end lost 7 bases, the J end lost 2 bases, and 18 bases lay between the germline ends. The germline CDR1 and CDR2 sequences are MNHEY and SVGEGT. The CDR3 consists of 16 residues. The CDR3 protein is CASTFRSLTGNQPQHF. CDR3 sequence (DNA): TGTGCCAGCACCTTCCGCTCCCTGACGGGCAATCAGCCCCAGCATTTT.

This rearrangement joins TRBV5-6 to TRBJ2-3; possibly TRBD1 for D (5 bases). This CDR3 is built from 15 residues. Trimming cost V 4 bases and J 1 base, with 13 bases left between them. In germline, CDR1 is SGHDT, CDR2 YYEEEE. The DNA for the CDR3 is TGTGCCAGCAGCGTAGATCCCAGGGGCACAGATACGCAGTATTTT. Protein sequence: CASSVDPRGTDTQYF.

The V call is TRBV29-1, the J call TRBJ1-1; D possibly corresponds to TRBD1 (5 bases). This CDR3 comprises 12 residues. Germline-derived CDR1 and CDR2 are SQVTM and ANQGSEA. V was cut by 0 bases and J by 11 bases, with 13 bases left in between. For the CDR3, the DNA is TGCAGCGTTGAAGAACCGGGACTCCCGGCTTTCTTT. Protein: CSVEEPGLPAFF.

In regard to this clonotype: One end of the junction does not line up with germline, which may come from a read error. The V and J genes are TRBV13 and TRBJ2-1, with TRBD2 identical over 11 bases. CDR1 is PRHDT, CDR2 FYEKMQ, per germline (reference sequence). There are 15 residues in the CDR3. Written as DNA, the CDR3 is TGTGCCAGCAGCTTAGAGGCTAGCGGGGGGCCCTTGCCAGTCTTC. Translation: CASSLEASGGPLPVF. The variable domain in full, completed from reference TRBV13 and TRBJ2-1, reads AAGVIQSPRHLIKEKRETATLKCYPIPRHDTVYWYQQGPGQDPQFLISFYEKMQSDKGSIPDRFSAQQFSDYHSELNMSSLELGDSALYFCASSLEASGGPLPVFGPGTRLTVL.

This clonotype has just a few counts. This chain connects TRBV6-6 to TRBJ1-6; 8 bases are shared with TRBD1. This CDR3 is 15 amino acids long. The trim removed 8 bases at V and 5 bases at J, leaving 8 bases unmatched. CDR1 is MNHNY, CDR2 SVGAGI, per germline (reference sequence). The CDR3 here is CASGTTGVHNSPLHF. As DNA, the CDR3 is TGTGCCAGCGGTACGACAGGGGTCCATAATTCACCCCTCCACTTT.

This clonotype was found a few times. The chain has TRBV7-9 and TRBJ2-7, with 8 bases aligning to TRBD1. CDR3 length: 16 residues. The ends lost 5 bases at V and 0 bases at J; junction bases unmatched: 9. Looked up from germline, CDR1 is SEHNR and CDR2 is FQNEAQ (reference sequence). The CDR3, as DNA: TGTGCCAGCAGCGACGACCGGACAGGGAACTCCTACGAGCAGTACTTC. Translation gives CASSDDRTGNSYEQYF. The entire variable domain, with the rest obtained from reference TRBV7-9 and TRBJ2-7, is as follows: DTGVSQNPRHKITKRGQNVTFRCDPISEHNRLYWYRQTLGQGPEFLTYFQNEAQLEKSRLLSDRFSAERPKGSFSTLEIQRTEQGDSAMYLCASSDDRTGNSYEQYFGPGTRLTVT.

Regarding this clonotype: This may be a read error, as it is one base from a much larger clone. J is TRBJ1-1 and V is TRBV7-9; 9 bases align to TRBD1. The CDR3 contains 16 residues. CDR1 is SEHNR, CDR2 FQNEAQ, per germline (reference sequence). CDR3 coding DNA: TGTGTCAGCAGCTTAGACCCGGGACAGGGCTCCACTGAAGCTTTCTTT. Its translation is CVSSLDPGQGSTEAFF.